Listed below are T cell receptor beta chains from one sample, sequenced in a study of human T cells and chemical hapten exposure. TCRdb processed the RACE reads anew with MiXCR; each CDR3 protein has one entry. This sample has tens of thousands of distinct CDR3 sequences, with approximately 32% found just once. Specimen: whole blood, collected in connection with sensitization to the hapten diphenylcyclopropenone (DPC). Source of these receptors: a man aged 35 to 55 with alopecia areata. Some clones in this sample may be carry-over from other donors' samples. Both conserved end residues are part of each CDR3. D genes are given only for firm matches. Size tells how often a clone was seen (once, few, many) or the class of an expanded clone, and some rows leave it out.

D,J,V,size,DNA,CDR3
.,TRBJ1-5,TRBV28,.,TGTGCCAGCAGTTTCCTAGGAGCTAGCAATCAGCCCCAGCATTTT,CASSFLGASNQPQHF
.,TRBJ2-5,TRBV4-1,.,TGCGCCAGCAGCCACCCAGACTTCCAAGAGACCCAGTACTTC,CASSHPDFQETQYF
TRBD1,TRBJ1-4,TRBV28,.,TGTGCCAGCAGTTTATTGGCCAGGGGGCAGAAAAAACTGTTTTTT,CASSLLARGQKKLFF
.,TRBJ1-5,TRBV12-3/TRBV12-4,.,TGTGCCACCCGAGGCGACACCAGCAATCAGCCCCAGCATTTT,CATRGDTSNQPQHF
.,TRBJ1-1,TRBV20-1,few,TGCAGTGCCAAGCCGGGGTCCACTGAAGCTTTCTTT,CSAKPGSTEAFF
.,TRBJ1-2,TRBV11-2,.,TGTGCCAGCAGCATGGGGGGCGTAAGAATTGGCTATGGCTACACCTTC,CASSMGGVRIGYGYTF
.,TRBJ1-2,TRBV28,few,TGTGCCAGCAGTTTGTACGGGAACTATGGCTACACCTTC,CASSLYGNYGYTF
.,TRBJ2-7,TRBV12-3/TRBV12-4,few,TGTGCCAGCAGTAGACAATGGGGTTCCTACGAGCAGTACTTC,CASSRQWGSYEQYF
.,TRBJ2-1,TRBV28,few,TGTGCCAGCAGTTTATATGGGCCCTCGGAGCAGTTCTTC,CASSLYGPSEQFF
.,TRBJ1-1,TRBV7-9,.,TGTGCCAGCAGCGGAGGGACGAACACTGAAGCTTTCTTT,CASSGGTNTEAFF
.,TRBJ1-1,TRBV20-1,.,TGCAGTGCTAGAGAGAGACTTTTGAACACTGAAGCTTTCTTT,CSARERLLNTEAFF
.,TRBJ2-7,TRBV12-3/TRBV12-4,.,TGTGCCAGCAGCACAGCGGGCCTAGGGGAGCAGTACTTC,CASSTAGLGEQYF
TRBD2,TRBJ2-1,TRBV7-9,once,TGTGCCAGCAGCTGGGGGCCTAGCGGGAGGACCGACTACAATGAGCAGTTCTTC,CASSWGPSGRTDYNEQFF
TRBD2,TRBJ2-3,TRBV20-1,.,TGCAGTGCTGGGGGACTAGCGGGAGGGCCGAGGGATACGCAGTATTTT,CSAGGLAGGPRDTQYF
.,TRBJ2-1,TRBV20-1,.,TGCAGTGCTAGTCCTATCTTGCGCTCCTACAATGAGCAGTTCTTC,CSASPILRSYNEQFF
TRBD2,TRBJ2-5,TRBV7-9,few,TGTGCCAGCAGCCCTTATCTTACTAGCGGGAATGAGACCCAGTACTTC,CASSPYLTSGNETQYF
.,TRBJ1-6,TRBV20-1,.,TGCAGTGCTAGAGATGGAGGGGATAATTCACCCCTCCACTTT,CSARDGGDNSPLHF